This is a list of T cell receptor beta chains from one sample in a study of neoadjuvant anti-PD-1 for oral cavity cancer. Measured with immunoSEQ multiplex PCR; TCRdb has only the in-frame clones, and not every one. The sample has about 9,300 clones, under 85% seen once; the top ten hold 3.5% to 5%. Sequenced material: PBMCs, taken after nivolumab (anti-PD-1) treatment. Receptor source: a person between 40 and 79 years old with oral cavity squamous cell carcinoma. Each CDR3 is given with its conserved first and last residue. D genes are given only for firm matches. Rows give clone size only sometimes, using once, few, many, or a class for an expanded clone.

CDR3 length: 15
J gene: TRBJ2-7
clone size: NA
V gene: TRBV5-4
D gene: NA
CDR3 protein: CASSLEGLDTYEQYF
CDR3 DNA: TGTGCCAGCAGCTTGGAAGGACTGGATACCTACGAGCAGTACTTC

CDR3 length: 16
J gene: TRBJ1-2
clone size: few
V gene: TRBV6-5
D gene: TRBD1
CDR3 protein: CASSYGGQASGYGYTF
CDR3 DNA: TGTGCCAGCAGTTATGGCGGACAGGCCTCTGGGTATGGCTACACCTTC

CDR3 length: 17
J gene: TRBJ2-2
clone size: few
V gene: TRBV6-1
D gene: TRBD2
CDR3 protein: CASSEAALAGGTGELFF
CDR3 DNA: TGTGCCAGCAGTGAAGCAGCGCTAGCGGGAGGGACCGGGGAGCTGTTTTTT

CDR3 length: 15
J gene: TRBJ2-1
clone size: few
V gene: TRBV5-1
D gene: TRBD2
CDR3 protein: CASSLSTSGTYEQFF
CDR3 DNA: TGCGCCAGCAGCTTGAGCACTAGCGGGACCTATGAGCAGTTCTTC

CDR3 length: 15
J gene: TRBJ2-3
clone size: NA
V gene: TRBV19
D gene: NA
CDR3 protein: CASSKMGTPTDTQYF
CDR3 DNA: TGTGCCAGTAGTAAGATGGGGACTCCCACAGATACGCAGTATTTT

CDR3 length: 15
J gene: TRBJ2-2
clone size: NA
V gene: TRBV6-1
D gene: TRBD2
CDR3 protein: CASSAAGAGTGELFF
CDR3 DNA: TGTGCCAGCAGTGCAGCGGGAGCGGGGACCGGGGAGCTGTTTTTT

CDR3 length: 15
J gene: TRBJ2-1
clone size: NA
V gene: TRBV11-3
D gene: NA
CDR3 protein: CASSSGGATYNEQFF
CDR3 DNA: TGTGCCAGCAGCTCTGGGGGGGCCACCTACAATGAGCAGTTCTTC

CDR3 length: 14
J gene: TRBJ2-7
clone size: NA
V gene: TRBV5-6
D gene: NA
CDR3 protein: CASSFKDGFYEQYF
CDR3 DNA: TGTGCCAGCAGCTTCAAAGACGGGTTCTACGAGCAGTACTTC

CDR3 length: 15
J gene: TRBJ2-1
clone size: once
V gene: TRBV19
D gene: NA
CDR3 protein: CASSYPGLRGTEQFF
CDR3 DNA: TGTGCCAGTAGTTACCCCGGGTTAAGAGGTACTGAGCAGTTCTTC

CDR3 length: 14
J gene: TRBJ2-7
clone size: NA
V gene: TRBV7-2
D gene: NA
CDR3 protein: CASSLRGAVYEQYF
CDR3 DNA: TGTGCCAGCAGCTTAAGAGGAGCGGTATACGAGCAGTACTTC

CDR3 length: 15
J gene: TRBJ2-1
clone size: NA
V gene: TRBV25-1
D gene: NA
CDR3 protein: CASSGPGWRSNEQFF
CDR3 DNA: TGTGCCAGCAGTGGACCAGGCTGGAGATCCAATGAGCAGTTCTTC

CDR3 length: 13
J gene: TRBJ1-1
clone size: NA
V gene: TRBV6-5
D gene: NA
CDR3 protein: CASSFEENTEAFF
CDR3 DNA: TGTGCCAGCAGTTTCGAGGAGAACACTGAAGCTTTCTTT

CDR3 length: 13
J gene: TRBJ1-5
clone size: few
V gene: TRBV6-5
D gene: NA
CDR3 protein: CASSYSGVQPQHF
CDR3 DNA: TGTGCCAGCAGTTACTCGGGTGTTCAGCCCCAGCATTTT

CDR3 length: 15
J gene: TRBJ2-3
clone size: once
V gene: TRBV27
D gene: TRBD1
CDR3 protein: CASRPRDRATDTQYF
CDR3 DNA: TGTGCCAGCAGACCCCGGGACAGGGCTACAGATACGCAGTATTTT

CDR3 length: 12
J gene: TRBJ1-5
clone size: NA
V gene: TRBV28
D gene: NA
CDR3 protein: CASSLFNQPQHF
CDR3 DNA: TGTGCCAGCAGTTTATTCAATCAGCCCCAGCATTTT

CDR3 length: 17
J gene: TRBJ1-1
clone size: NA
V gene: TRBV18
D gene: TRBD1
CDR3 protein: CASSLKEAGGKGTEAFF
CDR3 DNA: TGTGCCAGCTCTCTCAAGGAGGCAGGGGGAAAGGGCACTGAAGCTTTCTTT

CDR3 length: 19
J gene: TRBJ2-7
clone size: NA
V gene: TRBV11-2
D gene: NA
CDR3 protein: CASSLVAWGGRALDGGQYF
CDR3 DNA: TGTGCCAGCAGCTTAGTAGCCTGGGGTGGCAGGGCCTTGGATGGGGGGCAGTACTTC

CDR3 length: 15
J gene: TRBJ2-3
clone size: NA
V gene: TRBV7-2
D gene: NA
CDR3 protein: CASSLSGSRSDTQYF
CDR3 DNA: TGTGCCAGCAGCTTAAGCGGCAGTAGGTCAGATACGCAGTATTTT

CDR3 length: 13
J gene: TRBJ1-4
clone size: NA
V gene: TRBV6-6
D gene: NA
CDR3 protein: CASSYRGGEKLFF
CDR3 DNA: TGTGCCAGCAGTTACAGGGGTGGGGAAAAACTGTTTTTT

CDR3 length: 15
J gene: TRBJ2-1
clone size: NA
V gene: TRBV14
D gene: TRBD2
CDR3 protein: CASSQSGGAGNEQFF
CDR3 DNA: TGTGCCAGCAGCCAAAGCGGGGGGGCGGGAAATGAGCAGTTCTTC

CDR3 length: 15
J gene: TRBJ2-3
clone size: NA
V gene: TRBV4-2
D gene: NA
CDR3 protein: CASSRELAGTDTQYF
CDR3 DNA: TGTGCCAGCAGCCGCGAACTGGCTGGGACAGATACGCAGTATTTT

CDR3 length: 14
J gene: TRBJ1-1
clone size: once
V gene: TRBV11-2
D gene: NA
CDR3 protein: CASSIDSGNTEAFF
CDR3 DNA: TGTGCCAGCAGCATAGACTCAGGAAACACTGAAGCTTTCTTT

CDR3 length: 14
J gene: TRBJ2-1
clone size: NA
V gene: TRBV2
D gene: NA
CDR3 protein: CASSVGLDFNEQFF
CDR3 DNA: TGTGCCAGCAGTGTAGGGCTAGACTTCAATGAGCAGTTCTTC

CDR3 length: 14
J gene: TRBJ1-5
clone size: few
V gene: TRBV10-2
D gene: TRBD1
CDR3 protein: CASSGGTGAQPQHF
CDR3 DNA: TGCGCCAGCAGTGGGGGGACAGGGGCTCAGCCCCAGCATTTT

CDR3 length: 16
J gene: TRBJ2-3
clone size: NA
V gene: TRBV7-9
D gene: NA
CDR3 protein: CASSPRAGKGTDTQYF
CDR3 DNA: TGTGCCAGCAGCCCGAGGGCAGGGAAAGGGACAGATACGCAGTATTTT

CDR3 length: 15
J gene: TRBJ2-5
clone size: once
V gene: TRBV12-5
D gene: TRBD1
CDR3 protein: CASGIVGQAHETQYF
CDR3 DNA: TGTGCTAGTGGTATCGTGGGACAGGCTCACGAGACCCAGTACTTC

CDR3 length: 17
J gene: TRBJ1-5
clone size: NA
V gene: TRBV5-6
D gene: NA
CDR3 protein: CASSLYTGRGGNQPQHF
CDR3 DNA: TGTGCCAGCAGCCTATATACGGGGAGAGGAGGCAATCAGCCCCAGCATTTT

CDR3 length: 16
J gene: TRBJ2-7
clone size: once
V gene: TRBV6-5
D gene: TRBD1
CDR3 protein: CASSYSIQGESYEQYF
CDR3 DNA: TGTGCCAGCAGTTACTCGATCCAGGGGGAATCCTACGAGCAGTACTTC

CDR3 length: 18
J gene: TRBJ2-7
clone size: few
V gene: TRBV4-2
D gene: TRBD2
CDR3 protein: CASSQAWSSGLTSYEQYF
CDR3 DNA: TGTGCCAGCAGCCAAGCGTGGTCTAGCGGGCTGACCTCCTACGAGCAGTACTTC

CDR3 length: 15
J gene: TRBJ1-1
clone size: NA
V gene: TRBV5-1
D gene: NA
CDR3 protein: CASSREELMNTEAFF
CDR3 DNA: TGCGCCAGCAGCAGGGAGGAACTTATGAACACTGAAGCTTTCTTT

CDR3 length: 16
J gene: TRBJ2-1
clone size: NA
V gene: TRBV5-1
D gene: NA
CDR3 protein: CASSPFEAPPYNEQFF
CDR3 DNA: TGCGCCAGCAGCCCCTTCGAAGCGCCTCCCTACAATGAGCAGTTCTTC

CDR3 length: 13
J gene: TRBJ1-1
clone size: once
V gene: TRBV30
D gene: NA
CDR3 protein: CAWRGAGNTEAFF
CDR3 DNA: TGTGCCTGGAGGGGGGCGGGGAACACTGAAGCTTTCTTT

CDR3 length: 14
J gene: TRBJ2-1
clone size: NA
V gene: TRBV6-6
D gene: TRBD2
CDR3 protein: CASRGGDSYNEQFF
CDR3 DNA: TGTGCCAGCAGGGGGGGGGATTCCTACAATGAGCAGTTCTTC